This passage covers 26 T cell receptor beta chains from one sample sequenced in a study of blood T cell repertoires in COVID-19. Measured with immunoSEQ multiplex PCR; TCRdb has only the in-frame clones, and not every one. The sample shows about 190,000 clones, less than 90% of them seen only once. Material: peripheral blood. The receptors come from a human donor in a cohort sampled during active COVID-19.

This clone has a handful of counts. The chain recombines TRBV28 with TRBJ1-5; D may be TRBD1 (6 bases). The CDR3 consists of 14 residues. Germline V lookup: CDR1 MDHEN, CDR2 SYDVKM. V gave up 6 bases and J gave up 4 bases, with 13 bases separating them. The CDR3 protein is CASSYGQRNQPQHF. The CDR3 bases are TGTGCCAGCAGCTACGGACAGCGAAATCAGCCCCAGCATTTT.

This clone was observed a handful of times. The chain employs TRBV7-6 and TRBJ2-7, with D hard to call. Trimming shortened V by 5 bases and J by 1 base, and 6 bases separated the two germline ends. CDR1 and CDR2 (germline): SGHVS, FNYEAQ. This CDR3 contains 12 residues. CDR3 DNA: TGTGCCAGCAGCCTCGGGTCCTACGAGCAGTACTTC. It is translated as CASSLGSYEQYF.

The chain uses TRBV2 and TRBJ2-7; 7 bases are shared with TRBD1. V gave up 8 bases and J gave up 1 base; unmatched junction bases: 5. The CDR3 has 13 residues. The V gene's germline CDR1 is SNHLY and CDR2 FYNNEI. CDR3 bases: TGTGCCAGCGCGCCGGGACAGTCCTACGAGCAGTACTTC. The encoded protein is CASAPGQSYEQYF. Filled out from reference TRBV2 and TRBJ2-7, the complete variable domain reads EPEVTQTPSHQVTQMGQEVILRCVPISNHLYFYWYRQILGQKVEFLVSFYNNEISEKSEIFDDQFSVERPDGSNFTLKIRSTKLEDSAMYFCASAPGQSYEQYFGPGTRLTVT.

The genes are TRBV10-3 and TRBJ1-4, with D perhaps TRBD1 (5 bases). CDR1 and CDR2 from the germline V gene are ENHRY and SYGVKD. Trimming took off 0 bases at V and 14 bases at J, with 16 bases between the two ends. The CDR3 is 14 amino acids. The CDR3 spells CAISESTGVAVLFF. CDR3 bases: TGTGCCATCAGTGAGTCGACGGGGGTTGCGGTCCTGTTTTTT.

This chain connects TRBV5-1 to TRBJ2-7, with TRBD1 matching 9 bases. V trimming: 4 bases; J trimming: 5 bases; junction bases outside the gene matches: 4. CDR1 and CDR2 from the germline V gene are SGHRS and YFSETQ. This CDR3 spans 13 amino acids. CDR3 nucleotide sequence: TGCGCCAGCAGCGTGGGACAGGGACACGAGCAGTACTTC. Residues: CASSVGQGHEQYF.

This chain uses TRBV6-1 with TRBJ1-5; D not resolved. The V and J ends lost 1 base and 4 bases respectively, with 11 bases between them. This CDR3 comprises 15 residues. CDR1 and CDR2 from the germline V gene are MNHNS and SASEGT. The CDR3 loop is CASSEGVNSNQPQHF. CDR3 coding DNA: TGTGCCAGCAGTGAAGGAGTGAACAGTAATCAGCCCCAGCATTTT.

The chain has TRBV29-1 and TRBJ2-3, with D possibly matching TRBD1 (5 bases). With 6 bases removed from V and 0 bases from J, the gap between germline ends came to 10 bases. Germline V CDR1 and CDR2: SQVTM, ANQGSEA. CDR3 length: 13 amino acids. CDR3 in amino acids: CSVKTVSTDTQYF. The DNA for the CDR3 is TGCAGCGTAAAGACAGTTAGCACAGATACGCAGTATTTT.

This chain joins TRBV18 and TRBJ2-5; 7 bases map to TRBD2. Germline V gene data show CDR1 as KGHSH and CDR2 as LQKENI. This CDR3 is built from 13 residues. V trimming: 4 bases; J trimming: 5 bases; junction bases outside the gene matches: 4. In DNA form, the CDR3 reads TGTGCCAGCTCACTCGGAGCGGGGGAGACCCAGTACTTC. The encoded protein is CASSLGAGETQYF.

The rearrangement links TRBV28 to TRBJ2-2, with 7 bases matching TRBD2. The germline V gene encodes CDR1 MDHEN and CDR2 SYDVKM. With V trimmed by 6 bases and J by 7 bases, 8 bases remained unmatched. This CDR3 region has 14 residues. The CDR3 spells CASSSHGGIGELFF. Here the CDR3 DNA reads TGTGCCAGCAGCTCGCACGGGGGGATCGGGGAGCTGTTTTTT.

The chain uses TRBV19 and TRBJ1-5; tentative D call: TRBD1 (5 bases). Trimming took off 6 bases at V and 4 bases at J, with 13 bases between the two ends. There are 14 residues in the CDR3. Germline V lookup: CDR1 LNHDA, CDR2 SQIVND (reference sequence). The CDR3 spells CASSEDSLNQPQHF. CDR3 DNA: TGTGCCAGTAGCGAAGACAGCTTAAATCAGCCCCAGCATTTT.

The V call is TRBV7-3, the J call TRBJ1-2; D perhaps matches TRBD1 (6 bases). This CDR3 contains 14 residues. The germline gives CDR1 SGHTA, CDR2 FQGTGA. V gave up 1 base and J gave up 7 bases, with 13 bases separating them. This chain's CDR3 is CASSLRKGVGGYTF. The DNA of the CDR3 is TGTGCCAGCAGCTTAAGGAAGGGGGTTGGTGGCTACACCTTC. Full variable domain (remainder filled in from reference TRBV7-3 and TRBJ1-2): GAGVSQTPSNKVTEKGKYVELRCDPISGHTALYWYRQSLGQGPEFLIYFQGTGAADDSGLPNDRFFAVRPEGSVSTLKIQRTERGDSAVYLCASSLRKGVGGYTFGSGTRLTVV.

In DNA form, the CDR3 reads TGTGCCAGCAGTGAAGATGATCCGCAGGGTTGGTCCTATAATTCACCCCTCCACTTT. This gives the protein CASSEDDPQGWSYNSPLHF. This sequence joins TRBV6-1 and TRBJ1-6, with TRBD1 as a possible D gene (5 bases). The CDR3 loop spans 19 amino acids. CDR1 is MNHNS and CDR2 is SASEGT in the germline V gene. Trimming stripped 1 base from V and 1 base from J, with 17 bases between.

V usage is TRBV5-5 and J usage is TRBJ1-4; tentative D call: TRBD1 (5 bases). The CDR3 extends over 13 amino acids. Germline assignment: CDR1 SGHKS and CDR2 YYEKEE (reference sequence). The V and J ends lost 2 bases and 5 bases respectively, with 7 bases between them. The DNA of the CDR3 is TGTGCCAGCAGCTTAGGACAAAATGAAAAACTGTTTTTT. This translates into CASSLGQNEKLFF.

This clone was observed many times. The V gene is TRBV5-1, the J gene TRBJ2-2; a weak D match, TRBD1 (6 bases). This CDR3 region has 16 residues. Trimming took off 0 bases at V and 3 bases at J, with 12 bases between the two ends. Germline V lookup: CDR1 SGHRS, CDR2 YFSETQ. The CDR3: CASSLVGGEYTGELFF. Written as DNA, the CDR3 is TGCGCCAGCAGCTTGGTAGGGGGAGAGTACACCGGGGAGCTGTTTTTT.

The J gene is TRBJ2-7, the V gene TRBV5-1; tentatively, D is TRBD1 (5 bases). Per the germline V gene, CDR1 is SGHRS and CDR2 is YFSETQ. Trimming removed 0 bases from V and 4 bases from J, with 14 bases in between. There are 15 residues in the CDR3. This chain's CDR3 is CASSLALRGTYEQYV. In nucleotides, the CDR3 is TGCGCCAGCAGCTTGGCCTTAAGGGGCACGTACGAGCAGTACGTC.

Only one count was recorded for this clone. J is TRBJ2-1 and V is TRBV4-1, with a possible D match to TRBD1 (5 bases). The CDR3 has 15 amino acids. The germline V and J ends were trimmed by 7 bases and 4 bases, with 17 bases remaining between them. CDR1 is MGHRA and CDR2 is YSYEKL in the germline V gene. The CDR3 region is CASNPKVTDYNEQFF. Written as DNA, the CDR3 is TGCGCCAGCAACCCGAAAGTGACAGATTACAATGAGCAGTTCTTC.

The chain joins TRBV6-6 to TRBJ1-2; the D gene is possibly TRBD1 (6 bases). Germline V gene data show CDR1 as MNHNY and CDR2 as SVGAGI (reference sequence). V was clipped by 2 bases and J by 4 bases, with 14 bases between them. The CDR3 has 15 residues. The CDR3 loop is CASSYVTGFGYGYTF. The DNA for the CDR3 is TGTGCCAGCAGTTACGTCACAGGGTTCGGCTATGGCTACACCTTC.

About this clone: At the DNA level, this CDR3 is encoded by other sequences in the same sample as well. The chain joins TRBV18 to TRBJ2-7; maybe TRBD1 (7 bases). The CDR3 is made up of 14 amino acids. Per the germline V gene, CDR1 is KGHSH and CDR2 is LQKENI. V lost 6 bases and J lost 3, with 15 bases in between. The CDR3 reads CASSPGDRDYEQYF. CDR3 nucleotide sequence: TGTGCCAGCTCGCCGGGGGACAGAGACTACGAGCAGTACTTC.

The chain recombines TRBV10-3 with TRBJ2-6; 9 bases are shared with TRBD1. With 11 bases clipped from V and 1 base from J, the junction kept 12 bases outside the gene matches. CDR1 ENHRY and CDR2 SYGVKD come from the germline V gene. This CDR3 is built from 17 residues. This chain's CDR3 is CAAARDRVGSGANVLTF. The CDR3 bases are TGTGCCGCAGCCCGGGACAGGGTCGGGTCTGGGGCCAACGTCCTGACTTTC.

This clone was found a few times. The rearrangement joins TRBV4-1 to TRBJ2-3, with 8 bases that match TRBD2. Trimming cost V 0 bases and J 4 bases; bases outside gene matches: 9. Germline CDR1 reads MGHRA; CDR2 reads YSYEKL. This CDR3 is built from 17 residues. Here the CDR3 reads CASSQDTLAGGADTQYF. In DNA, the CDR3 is TGCGCCAGCAGCCAAGACACCCTAGCGGGCGGGGCAGATACGCAGTATTTT.

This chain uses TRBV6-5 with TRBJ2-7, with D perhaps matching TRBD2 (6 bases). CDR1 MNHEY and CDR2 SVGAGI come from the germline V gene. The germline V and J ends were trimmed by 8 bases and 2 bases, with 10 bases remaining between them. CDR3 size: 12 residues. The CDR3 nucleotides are TGTGCCAGCGCGGGATCTACCTACGAGCAGTACTTC. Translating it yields CASAGSTYEQYF.

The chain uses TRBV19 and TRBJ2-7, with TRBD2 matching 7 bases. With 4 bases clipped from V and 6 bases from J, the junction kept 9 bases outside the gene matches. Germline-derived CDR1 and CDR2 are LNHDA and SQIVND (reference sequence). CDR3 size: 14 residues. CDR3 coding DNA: TGTGCCAGTAGTACCTTAGCGGGCACAGGCGAGCAGTACTTC. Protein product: CASSTLAGTGEQYF. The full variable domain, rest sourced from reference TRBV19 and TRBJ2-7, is DGGITQSPKYLFRKEGQNVTLSCEQNLNHDAMYWYRQDPGQGLRLIYYSQIVNDFQKGDIAEGYSVSREKKESFPLTVTSAQKNPTAFYLCASSTLAGTGEQYFGPGTRLTVT.

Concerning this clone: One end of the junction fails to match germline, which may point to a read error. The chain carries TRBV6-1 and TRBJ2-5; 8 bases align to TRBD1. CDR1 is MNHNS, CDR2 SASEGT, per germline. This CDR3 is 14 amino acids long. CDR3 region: CASSDRGGQETQYF. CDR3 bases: TGTGCCAGTAGTGACAGGGGTGGACAAGAGACCCAGTACTTC.

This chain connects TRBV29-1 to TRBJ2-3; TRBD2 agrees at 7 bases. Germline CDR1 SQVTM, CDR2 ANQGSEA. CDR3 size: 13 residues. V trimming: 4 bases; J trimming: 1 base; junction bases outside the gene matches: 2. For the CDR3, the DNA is TGCAGCGTTGGGGAGGGCGGCACAGATACGCAGTATTTT. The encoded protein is CSVGEGGTDTQYF.

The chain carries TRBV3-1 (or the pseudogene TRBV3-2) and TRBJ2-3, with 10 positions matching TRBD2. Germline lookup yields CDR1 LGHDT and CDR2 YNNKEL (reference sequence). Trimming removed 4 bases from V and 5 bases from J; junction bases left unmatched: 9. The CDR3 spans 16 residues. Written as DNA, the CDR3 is TGTGCCAGCAGCCCTTATAGCGGGGGGTATGGAGATACGCAGTATTTT. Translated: CASSPYSGGYGDTQYF.

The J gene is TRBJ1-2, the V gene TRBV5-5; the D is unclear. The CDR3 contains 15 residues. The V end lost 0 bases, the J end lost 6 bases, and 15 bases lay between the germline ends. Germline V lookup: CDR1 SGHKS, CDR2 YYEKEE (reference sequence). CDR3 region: CASSLDAREKNGYTF. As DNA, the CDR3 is TGTGCCAGCAGCTTGGATGCGCGAGAAAAGAATGGCTACACCTTC.